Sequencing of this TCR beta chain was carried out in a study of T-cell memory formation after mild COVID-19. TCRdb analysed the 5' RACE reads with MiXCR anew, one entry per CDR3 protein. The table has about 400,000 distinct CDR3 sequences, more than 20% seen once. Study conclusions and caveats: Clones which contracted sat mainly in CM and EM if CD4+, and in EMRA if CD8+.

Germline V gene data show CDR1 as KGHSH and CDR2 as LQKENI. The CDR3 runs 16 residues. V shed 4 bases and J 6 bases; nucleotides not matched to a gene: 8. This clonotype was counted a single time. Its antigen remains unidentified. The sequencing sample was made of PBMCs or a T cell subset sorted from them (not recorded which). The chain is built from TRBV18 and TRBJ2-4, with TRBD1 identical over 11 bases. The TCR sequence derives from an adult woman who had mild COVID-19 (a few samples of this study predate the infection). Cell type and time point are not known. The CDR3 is CASSRTGGAFRNIQYF. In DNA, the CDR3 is TGTGCCAGCTCACGGACAGGGGGCGCGTTTAGAAACATTCAGTACTTC.